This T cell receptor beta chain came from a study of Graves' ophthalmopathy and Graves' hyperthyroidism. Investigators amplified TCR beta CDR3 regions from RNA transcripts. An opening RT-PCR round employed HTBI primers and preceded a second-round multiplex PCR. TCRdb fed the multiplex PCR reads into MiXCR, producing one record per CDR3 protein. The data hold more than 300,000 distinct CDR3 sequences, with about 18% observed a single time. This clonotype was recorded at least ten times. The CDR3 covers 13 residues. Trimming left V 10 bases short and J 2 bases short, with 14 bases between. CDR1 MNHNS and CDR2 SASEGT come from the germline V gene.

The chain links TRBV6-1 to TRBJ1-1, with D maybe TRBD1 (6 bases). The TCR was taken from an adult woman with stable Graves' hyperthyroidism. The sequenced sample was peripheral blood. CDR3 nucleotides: TGTGCCACCTCAGGGGAACTTAACACTGAAGCTTTCTTT. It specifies CATSGELNTEAFF.